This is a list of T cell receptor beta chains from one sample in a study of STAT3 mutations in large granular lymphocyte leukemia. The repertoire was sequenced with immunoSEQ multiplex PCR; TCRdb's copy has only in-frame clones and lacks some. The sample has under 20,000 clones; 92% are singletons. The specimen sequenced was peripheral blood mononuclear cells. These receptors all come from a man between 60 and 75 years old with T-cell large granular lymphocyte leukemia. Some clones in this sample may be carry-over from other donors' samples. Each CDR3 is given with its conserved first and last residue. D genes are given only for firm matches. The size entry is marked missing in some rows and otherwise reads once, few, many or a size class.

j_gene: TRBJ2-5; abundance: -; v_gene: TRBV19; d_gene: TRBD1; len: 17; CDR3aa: CASSIDRGTGGQETQYF; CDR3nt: TGTGCCAGTAGTATAGATCGCGGGACAGGGGGCCAAGAGACCCAGTACTTC
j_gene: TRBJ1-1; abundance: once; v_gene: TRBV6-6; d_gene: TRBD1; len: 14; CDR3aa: CASSSTGGETEAFF; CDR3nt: TGTGCCAGCAGTTCGACAGGGGGGGAAACTGAAGCTTTCTTT
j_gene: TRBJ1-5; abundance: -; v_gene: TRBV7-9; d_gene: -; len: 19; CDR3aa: CASSLTEADDGRGNQPQHF; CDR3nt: TGTGCCAGCAGCTTAACTGAGGCAGACGACGGACGAGGCAATCAGCCCCAGCATTTT
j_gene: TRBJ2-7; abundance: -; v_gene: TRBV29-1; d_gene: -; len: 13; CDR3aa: CSARGHPSYEQYF; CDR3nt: TGCAGCGCCCGAGGACACCCTTCCTACGAGCAGTACTTC
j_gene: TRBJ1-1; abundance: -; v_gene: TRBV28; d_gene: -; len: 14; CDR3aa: CASSLPPLNTEAFF; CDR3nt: TGTGCCAGCAGCCTCCCACCTTTGAACACTGAAGCTTTCTTT
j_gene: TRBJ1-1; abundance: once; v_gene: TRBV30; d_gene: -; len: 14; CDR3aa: CAWSVLRVNTEAFF; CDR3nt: TGTGCCTGGAGTGTACTCAGGGTGAACACTGAAGCTTTCTTT
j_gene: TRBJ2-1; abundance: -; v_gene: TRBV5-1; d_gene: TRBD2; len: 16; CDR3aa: CASSWDSGRAFNEQFF; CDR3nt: TGCGCCAGCAGCTGGGACAGCGGGAGGGCCTTTAATGAGCAGTTCTTC
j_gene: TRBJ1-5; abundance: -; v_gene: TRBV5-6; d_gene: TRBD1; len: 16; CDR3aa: CASSSTGGGGNQPQHF; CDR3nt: TGTGCCAGCAGCTCGACAGGGGGCGGAGGAAATCAGCCCCAGCATTTT
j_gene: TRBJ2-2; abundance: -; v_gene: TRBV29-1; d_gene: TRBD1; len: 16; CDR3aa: CSVESPRTGGSGELFF; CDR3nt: TGCAGCGTTGAATCTCCACGGACAGGGGGTTCGGGGGAGCTGTTTTTT
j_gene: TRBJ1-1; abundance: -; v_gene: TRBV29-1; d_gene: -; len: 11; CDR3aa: CSVVRNTEAFF; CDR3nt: TGCAGCGTTGTGAGGAACACTGAAGCTTTCTTT
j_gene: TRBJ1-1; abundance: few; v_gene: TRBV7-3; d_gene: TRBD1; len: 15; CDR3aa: CASSDQTGALTEAFF; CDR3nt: TGTGCCAGCAGCGACCAGACAGGGGCCCTCACTGAAGCTTTCTTT
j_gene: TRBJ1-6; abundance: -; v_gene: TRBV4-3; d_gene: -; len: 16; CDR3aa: CASSQDIQSYNSPLHF; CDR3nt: TGCGCCAGCAGCCAAGATATTCAGTCCTATAATTCACCCCTCCACTTT
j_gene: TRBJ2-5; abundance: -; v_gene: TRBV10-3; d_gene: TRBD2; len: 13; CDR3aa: CAIRGTSQETQYF; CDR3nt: TGTGCCATCAGGGGGACTAGCCAAGAGACCCAGTACTTC
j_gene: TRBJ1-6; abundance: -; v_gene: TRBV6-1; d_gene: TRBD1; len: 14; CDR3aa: CASTATGDNSPLHF; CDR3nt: TGTGCCAGCACCGCTACAGGGGATAATTCACCCCTCCACTTT
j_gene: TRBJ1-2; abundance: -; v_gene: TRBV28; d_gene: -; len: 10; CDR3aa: CASSSNGYTF; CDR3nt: TGTGCCAGCAGTTCAAATGGCTACACCTTC
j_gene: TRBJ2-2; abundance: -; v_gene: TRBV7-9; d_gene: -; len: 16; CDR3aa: CASSFGRVLNTGELFF; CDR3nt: TGTGCCAGCAGCTTCGGCCGGGTCTTGAACACCGGGGAGCTGTTTTTT
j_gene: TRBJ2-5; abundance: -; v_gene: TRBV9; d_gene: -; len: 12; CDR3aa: CASSGIGETQYF; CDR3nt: TGTGCCAGCAGTGGGATTGGAGAGACCCAGTACTTC
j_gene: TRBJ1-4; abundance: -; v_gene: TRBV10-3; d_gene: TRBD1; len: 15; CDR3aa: CAIRDTGGGNEKLFF; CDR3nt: TGTGCCATCAGGGACACAGGGGGCGGTAATGAAAAACTGTTTTTT
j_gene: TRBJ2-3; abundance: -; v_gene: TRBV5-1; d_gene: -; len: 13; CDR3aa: CASGGGDTDTQYF; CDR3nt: TGCGCCAGCGGCGGAGGCGACACAGATACGCAGTATTTT
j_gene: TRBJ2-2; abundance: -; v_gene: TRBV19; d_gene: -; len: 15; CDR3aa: CASSIESVLTGELFF; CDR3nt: TGTGCCAGTAGTATAGAGTCGGTCCTCACCGGGGAGCTGTTTTTT
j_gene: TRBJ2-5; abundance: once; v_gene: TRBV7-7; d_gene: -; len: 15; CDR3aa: CASSASRGGQETQYF; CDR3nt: TGTGCTAGCAGCGCAAGCAGGGGGGGCCAAGAGACCCAGTACTTC
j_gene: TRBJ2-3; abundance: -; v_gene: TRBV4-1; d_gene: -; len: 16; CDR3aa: CASSHLGLKPPDTQYF; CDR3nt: TGCGCCAGCAGCCACCTGGGACTCAAGCCCCCCGATACGCAGTATTTT
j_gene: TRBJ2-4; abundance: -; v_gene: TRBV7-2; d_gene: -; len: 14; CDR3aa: CASSPARAKNIQYF; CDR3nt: TGTGCCAGCAGCCCGGCCAGGGCCAAAAACATTCAGTACTTC
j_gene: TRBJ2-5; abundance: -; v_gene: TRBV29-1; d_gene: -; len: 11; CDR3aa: CSVGVRGTQYF; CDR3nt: TGCAGCGTTGGGGTTCGCGGGACCCAGTACTTC
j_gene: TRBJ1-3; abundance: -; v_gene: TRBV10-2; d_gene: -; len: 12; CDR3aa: CASSERGNTIYF; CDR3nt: TGCGCCAGCAGTGAAAGGGGAAACACCATATATTTT
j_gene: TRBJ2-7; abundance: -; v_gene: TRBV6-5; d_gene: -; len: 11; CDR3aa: CASSHGGEQYF; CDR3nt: TGTGCCAGCAGTCACGGCGGGGAGCAGTACTTC
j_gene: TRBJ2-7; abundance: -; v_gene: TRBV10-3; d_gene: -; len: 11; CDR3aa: CAINTEGEQYF; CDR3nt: TGTGCCATCAATACAGAAGGGGAGCAGTACTTC
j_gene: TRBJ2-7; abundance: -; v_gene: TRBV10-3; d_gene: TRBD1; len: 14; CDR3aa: CAISKTGGTYEQYF; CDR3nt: TGTGCCATCAGCAAAACAGGGGGCACCTACGAGCAGTACTTC
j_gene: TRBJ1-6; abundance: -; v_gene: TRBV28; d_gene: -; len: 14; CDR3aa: CASSYRAGNSPLHF; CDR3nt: TGTGCCAGCAGTTACAGGGCGGGAAATTCACCCCTCCACTTT
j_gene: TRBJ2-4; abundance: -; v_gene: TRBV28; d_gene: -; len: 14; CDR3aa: CASSASDSLNIQYF; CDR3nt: TGTGCCAGCAGTGCCTCGGACAGCTTAAACATTCAGTACTTC
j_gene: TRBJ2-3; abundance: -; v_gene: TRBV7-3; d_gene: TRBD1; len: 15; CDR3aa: CASSPGQGGADTQYF; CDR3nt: TGTGCCAGCAGCCCGGGACAGGGGGGGGCAGATACGCAGTATTTT
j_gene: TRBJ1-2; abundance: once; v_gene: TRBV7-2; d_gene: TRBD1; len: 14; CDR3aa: CASSFGGQDYGYTF; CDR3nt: TGTGCCAGCAGCTTCGGTGGACAGGACTATGGCTACACCTTC
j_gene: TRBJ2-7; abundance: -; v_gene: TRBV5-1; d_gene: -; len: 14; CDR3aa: CASSPPGQIYEQYF; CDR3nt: TGCGCCAGCAGCCCTCCGGGACAAATCTACGAGCAGTACTTC
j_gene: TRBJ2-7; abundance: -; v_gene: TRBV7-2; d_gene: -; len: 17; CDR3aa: CASSLGRAEQSSYEQYF; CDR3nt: TGTGCCAGCAGCTTAGGGAGAGCGGAGCAGAGCTCCTACGAGCAGTACTTC
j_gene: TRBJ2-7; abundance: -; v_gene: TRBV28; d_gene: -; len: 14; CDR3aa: CASSLRATSNEQYF; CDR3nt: TGTGCCAGCAGTTTGAGGGCAACTTCCAACGAGCAGTACTTC
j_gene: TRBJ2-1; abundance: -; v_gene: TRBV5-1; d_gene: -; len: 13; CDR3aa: CASRNNMGNEQFF; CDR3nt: TGCGCCAGCAGAAATAACATGGGTAATGAGCAGTTCTTC
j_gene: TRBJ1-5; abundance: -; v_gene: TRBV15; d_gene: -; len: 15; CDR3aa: CATSRDLSDNQPQHF; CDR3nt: TGTGCCACCAGCAGAGATCTATCAGATAATCAGCCCCAGCATTTT
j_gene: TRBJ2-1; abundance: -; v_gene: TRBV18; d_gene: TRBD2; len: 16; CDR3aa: CASSSFTSGSRNEQFF; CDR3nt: TGTGCCAGCTCATCCTTCACTAGCGGGAGTAGGAATGAGCAGTTCTTC
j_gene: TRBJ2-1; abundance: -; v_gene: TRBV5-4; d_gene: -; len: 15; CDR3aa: CASSLGGDIYNEQFF; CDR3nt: TGTGCCAGCAGCTTAGGCGGGGACATCTACAATGAGCAGTTCTTC
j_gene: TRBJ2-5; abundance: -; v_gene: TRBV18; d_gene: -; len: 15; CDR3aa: CASSPFDQPPETQYF; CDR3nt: TGTGCCAGCTCACCCTTTGACCAGCCCCCAGAGACCCAGTACTTC
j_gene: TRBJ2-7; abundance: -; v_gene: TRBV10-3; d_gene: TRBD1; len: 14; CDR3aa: CAISPQGQLNEQYF; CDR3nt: TGTGCCATCAGTCCCCAGGGACAGCTAAACGAGCAGTACTTC
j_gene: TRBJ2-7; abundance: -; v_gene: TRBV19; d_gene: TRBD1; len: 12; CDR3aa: CASNGQGGEQYF; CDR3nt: TGTGCCAGTAATGGACAGGGGGGCGAGCAGTACTTC
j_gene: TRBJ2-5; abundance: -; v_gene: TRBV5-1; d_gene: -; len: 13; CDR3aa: CASSGTPPETQYF; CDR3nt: TGCGCCAGCAGCGGCACCCCCCCAGAGACCCAGTACTTC
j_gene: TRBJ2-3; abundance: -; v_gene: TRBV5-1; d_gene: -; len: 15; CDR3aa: CASSPTRPSTDTQYF; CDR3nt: TGCGCCAGCAGCCCTACCCGACCTAGCACAGATACGCAGTATTTT
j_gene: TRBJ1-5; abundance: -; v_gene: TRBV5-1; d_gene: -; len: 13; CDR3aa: CASSLASNQPQHF; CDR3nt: TGCGCCAGCAGCTTGGCTAGCAATCAGCCCCAGCATTTT
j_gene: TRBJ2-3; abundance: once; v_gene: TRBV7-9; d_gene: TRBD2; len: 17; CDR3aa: CASSPGVAGGHTDTQYF; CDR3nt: TGTGCCAGCAGCCCAGGGGTAGCGGGAGGACACACAGATACGCAGTATTTT
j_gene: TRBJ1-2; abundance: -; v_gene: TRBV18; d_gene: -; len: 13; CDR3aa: CASSPPDTYGYTF; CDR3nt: TGTGCCAGCTCACCACCCGACACCTATGGCTACACCTTC
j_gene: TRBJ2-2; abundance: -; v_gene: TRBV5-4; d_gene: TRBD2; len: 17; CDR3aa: CASSLALAGANTGELFF; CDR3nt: TGTGCCAGCAGCTTGGCCCTAGCGGGAGCGAACACCGGGGAGCTGTTTTTT
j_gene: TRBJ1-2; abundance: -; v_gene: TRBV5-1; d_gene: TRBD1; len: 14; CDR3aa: CASSSTGTDYGYTF; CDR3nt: TGCGCCAGCAGTTCGACCGGGACAGATTATGGCTACACCTTC
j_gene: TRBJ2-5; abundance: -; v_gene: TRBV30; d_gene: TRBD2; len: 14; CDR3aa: CAWTSGSGQETQYF; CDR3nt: TGTGCCTGGACAAGCGGGAGTGGACAAGAGACCCAGTACTTC
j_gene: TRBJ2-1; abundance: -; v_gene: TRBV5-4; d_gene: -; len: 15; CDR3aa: CASSLGSGQGNEQFF; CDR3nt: TGTGCCAGCAGCTTGGGCTCAGGGCAAGGCAATGAGCAGTTCTTC
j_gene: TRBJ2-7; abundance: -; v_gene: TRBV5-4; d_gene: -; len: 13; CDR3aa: CASSSAASYEQYF; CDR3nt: TGTGCCAGCAGCTCGGCAGCCTCCTACGAGCAGTACTTC
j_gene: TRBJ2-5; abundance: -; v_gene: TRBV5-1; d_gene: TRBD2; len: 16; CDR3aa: CASSLRSRSGRETQYF; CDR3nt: TGCGCCAGCAGCTTGAGAAGTAGGAGCGGGAGGGAGACCCAGTACTTC
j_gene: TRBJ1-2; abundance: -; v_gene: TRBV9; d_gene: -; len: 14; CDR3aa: CASSPDGWGPGYTF; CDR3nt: TGTGCCAGCAGCCCAGACGGGTGGGGGCCTGGCTACACCTTC
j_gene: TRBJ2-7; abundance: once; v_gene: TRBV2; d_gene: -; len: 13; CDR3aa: CASGGTRDLEQYF; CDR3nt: TGTGCCAGCGGGGGGACGAGAGACCTGGAGCAGTACTTC
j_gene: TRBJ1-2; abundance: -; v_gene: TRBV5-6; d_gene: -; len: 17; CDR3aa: CASSLRVGRIQLYGYTF; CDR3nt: TGTGCCAGCAGCTTGAGGGTAGGTCGGATCCAACTCTATGGCTACACCTTC
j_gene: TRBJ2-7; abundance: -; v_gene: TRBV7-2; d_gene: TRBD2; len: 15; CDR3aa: CASSSLAGGSGEQYF; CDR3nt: TGTGCCAGCAGCTCACTAGCGGGAGGGTCGGGGGAGCAGTACTTC
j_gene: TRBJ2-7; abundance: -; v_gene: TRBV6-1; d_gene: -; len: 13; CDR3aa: CASSEAPSYEQYF; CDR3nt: TGTGCCAGCAGTGAAGCGCCTAGTTACGAGCAGTACTTC
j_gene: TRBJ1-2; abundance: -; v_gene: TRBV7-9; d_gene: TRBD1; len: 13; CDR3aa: CASSSQGAGGYTF; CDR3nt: TGTGCCAGCAGCTCACAGGGGGCGGGAGGCTACACCTTC
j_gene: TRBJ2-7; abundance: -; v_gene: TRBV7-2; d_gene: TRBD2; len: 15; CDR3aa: CASSLGVSGSYEQYF; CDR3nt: TGTGCCAGCAGCTTAGGTGTTAGCGGGTCCTACGAGCAGTACTTC